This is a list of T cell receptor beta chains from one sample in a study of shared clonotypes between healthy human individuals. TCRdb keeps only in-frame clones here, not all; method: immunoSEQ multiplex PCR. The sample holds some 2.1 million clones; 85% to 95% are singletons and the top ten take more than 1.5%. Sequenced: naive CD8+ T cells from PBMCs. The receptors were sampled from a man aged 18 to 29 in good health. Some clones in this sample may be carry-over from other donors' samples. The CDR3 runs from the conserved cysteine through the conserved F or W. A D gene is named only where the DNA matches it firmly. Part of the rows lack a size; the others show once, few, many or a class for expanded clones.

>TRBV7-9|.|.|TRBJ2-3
TGTGCCAGCAGCTTAAGTCAGTGGGGCCAAGATACGCAGTATTTT
CASSLSQWGQDTQYF
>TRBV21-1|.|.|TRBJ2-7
TGTGCCAGCAGCTCAAGGGGGAAGGGGGCGCGTCACTACGAGCAGTACTTC
CASSSRGKGARHYEQYF
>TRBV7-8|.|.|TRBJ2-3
TGTGCCAGCAGCCTCTTCCACACTAGCACAGATACGCAGTATTTT
CASSLFHTSTDTQYF
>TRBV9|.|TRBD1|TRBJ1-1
TGTGCCAGCAGCAACACAGGGGCCGCGGGAGAAGCTTTCTTT
CASSNTGAAGEAFF
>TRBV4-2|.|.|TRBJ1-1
TGTGCCAGCAGCCAAGGGGGTTACGTCCTGAACACTGAAGCTTTCTTT
CASSQGGYVLNTEAFF
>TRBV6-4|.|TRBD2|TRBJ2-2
TGTGCCAGCAGTCCGGGACTAGCGGGAGGGCGGGGGAACACCGGGGAGCTGTTTTTT
CASSPGLAGGRGNTGELFF
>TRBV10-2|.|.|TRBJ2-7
TGCGCCAGCGCCCCGGGGGTCTCCTACGAGCAGTACTTC
CASAPGVSYEQYF
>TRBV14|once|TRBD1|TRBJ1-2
TGTGCCAGCAGCCTTTCACAAGGGACAGGGGATGGCTACACCTTC
CASSLSQGTGDGYTF
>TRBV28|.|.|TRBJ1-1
TGTGCCAGCAGTGTTTCAGGGGAAGAGAACACTGAAGCTTTCTTT
CASSVSGEENTEAFF
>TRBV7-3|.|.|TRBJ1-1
TGTGCCAGCAGCTTAACGTTAGGGCAGAACACTGAAGCTTTCTTT
CASSLTLGQNTEAFF
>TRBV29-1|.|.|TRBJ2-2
TGCAGCGTTGTACCCTCCACCGGGGAGCTGTTTTTT
CSVVPSTGELFF
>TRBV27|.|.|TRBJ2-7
TGTTCTTCAGCTGATGGGCCCACCTACGAGCAGTACTTC
CSSADGPTYEQYF
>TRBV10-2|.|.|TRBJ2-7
TGCGCCAGCAGTGAGTCCACCTCGTCAATGTGGGAGCAGTACTTC
CASSESTSSMWEQYF
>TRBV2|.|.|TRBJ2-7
TGTGCCAGCAGTGAGCCCCAGACCCACGAGCAGTACTTC
CASSEPQTHEQYF
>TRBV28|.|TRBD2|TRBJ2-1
TGTGCCAGCAGTGGACTAGCGGGATCAAGGAATGAGCAGTTCTTC
CASSGLAGSRNEQFF
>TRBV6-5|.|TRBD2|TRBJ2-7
TGTGCCAGCAGTTACTCGGGTCTAGCGGGAGTCGAGCAGTACTTC
CASSYSGLAGVEQYF
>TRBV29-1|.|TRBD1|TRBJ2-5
TGCAGCTCCCTGTGGGGGACAGCCACGCAGACCCAGTACTTC
CSSLWGTATQTQYF
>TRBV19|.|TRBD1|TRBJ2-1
TGTGCCAGTAGCCGATCAGGGGGCGAGAGTATCTATGAGCAGTTCTTC
CASSRSGGESIYEQFF
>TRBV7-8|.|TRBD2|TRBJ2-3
TGTGCCAGCAGCTCGGGACTAGCGGGAGTTCGTGATACGCAGTATTTT
CASSSGLAGVRDTQYF
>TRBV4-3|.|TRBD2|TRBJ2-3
TGCGCCAGCAGCCAAGGAGCGGGAGGGCGGGCAGATACGCAGTATTTT
CASSQGAGGRADTQYF
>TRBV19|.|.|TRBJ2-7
TGTGCCAGTAGTGGGCTAGCTTTAGATTCCTACGAGCAGTACTTC
CASSGLALDSYEQYF
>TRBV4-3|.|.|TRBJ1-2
TGCGCCAGCAGCCAAGACAGCAGGGGACGGTATGGCTACACCTTC
CASSQDSRGRYGYTF
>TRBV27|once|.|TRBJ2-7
TGTGCCAGCAGTTTTAGCCCCCACGAGCAGTACTTC
CASSFSPHEQYF
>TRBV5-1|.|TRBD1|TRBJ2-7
TGCGCCAGCAGCTTCGGGGGTACAGGGGGAAACTACGAGCAGTACTTC
CASSFGGTGGNYEQYF
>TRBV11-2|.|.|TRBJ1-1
TGTGCCAGCAGCTTAGATAGAACCTGGGGCACTGAAGCTTTCTTT
CASSLDRTWGTEAFF
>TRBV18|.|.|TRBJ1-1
TGTGCCAGCTCACCCGGGGCCACTGAAGCTTTCTTT
CASSPGATEAFF
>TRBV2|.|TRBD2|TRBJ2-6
TGTGCCAGCATAACTAGCGGGAGGCAGTCTGGGGCCAACGTCCTGACTTTC
CASITSGRQSGANVLTF
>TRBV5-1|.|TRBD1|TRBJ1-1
TGCGCCAGCAGCGCCGGGACAGACCCCAGTCGAAACACTGAAGCTTTCTTT
CASSAGTDPSRNTEAFF
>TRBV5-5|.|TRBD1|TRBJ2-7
TGTGCCGGAGCCATAAATAGGGACAGCTACGAGCAGTACTTC
CAGAINRDSYEQYF
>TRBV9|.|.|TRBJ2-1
TGTGCCAGCAGCGTAGAAGGAGGATCCTACAATGAGCAGTTCTTC
CASSVEGGSYNEQFF
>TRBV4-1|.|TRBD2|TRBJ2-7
TGCGCCAGCAGCCAAAACCAGGGAGGGTACGAGCAGTACTTC
CASSQNQGGYEQYF